One TCR beta chain is described in this entry. Antigen: not known. The sample comes from a study of lymphopenia after photon versus proton radiotherapy. General observations from the study: Under photons, naive T cells and diversity fell while effector/memory populations rose. In patients who died, overall survival fell as post-nadir TCR diversity dropped more. After the lymphocyte nadir, photon-treated repertoires showed oligoclonal expansion, especially of CD8+ Temra cells.

The CDR3 has 13 residues. V was shortened by 5 bases and J by 2 bases, with 10 bases between the two germline ends. Germline V gene data show CDR1 as SEHNR and CDR2 as FQNEAQ (reference sequence). Sequencing was performed with immunoSEQ multiplex PCR; in TCRdb, only in-frame clones are kept and a portion is missing. Altogether approximately 16,000 clones are present, over 75% being singletons, with the ten largest covering under 14%. This sequence was found in an older man with pancreatic cancer. The V gene is TRBV7-9, the J gene TRBJ2-7, with D perhaps TRBD1 or TRBD2 (5 bases each). The sequenced sample was peripheral blood, obtained from a patient treated with proton-based radiotherapy. This chain's CDR3 is CASSPTGPYEQYF. The CDR3 nucleotides read TGTGCCAGCAGCCCCACGGGACCCTACGAGCAGTACTTC.